This note documents a single TCR beta chain sequence. Data came from immunoSEQ multiplex PCR; TCRdb stores just in-frame clones and leaves some out. The table shows 150,000 to 200,000 clones, with about 85% occurring only once. This specimen belongs to a study of lymphopenia after photon versus proton radiotherapy. This receptor was taken from a man in his forties or fifties with gastric cancer. The sample was peripheral blood, taken from a patient treated with photon-based radiotherapy.

CDR3 sequence: CASSRQGSSYEQYF. CDR3 bases: TGCGCCAGCAGCCGGCAGGGCTCCTCTTACGAGCAGTACTTC. V usage is TRBV10-2 and J usage is TRBJ2-7; the D gene is possibly TRBD1 (5 bases). This CDR3 has 14 amino acids. The germline CDR1 and CDR2 sequences are WSHSY and SAAADI. V shed 6 bases and J shed 4 bases, with 16 bases lying between them.